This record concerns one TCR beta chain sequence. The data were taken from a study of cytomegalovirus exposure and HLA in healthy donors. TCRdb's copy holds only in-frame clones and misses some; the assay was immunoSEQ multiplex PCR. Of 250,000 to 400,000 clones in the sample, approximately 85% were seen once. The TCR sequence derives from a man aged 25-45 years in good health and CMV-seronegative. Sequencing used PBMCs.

The CDR3 nucleotides are TGTGCCAGTAGGGGGCGGGGCGGACCGTCGATGAACACTGAAGCTTTCTTT. This codes for CASRGRGGPSMNTEAFF. V and J are TRBV19 and TRBJ1-1; D might be TRBD1 (5 bases). The V end lost 6 bases, the J end lost 0 bases, and 20 bases lay between the germline ends. Germline CDR1 reads LNHDA; CDR2 reads SQIVND (reference sequence). The CDR3 contains 17 residues.